This TCR beta chain was sequenced during a study of CD8+CD57+ T cells in acquired aplastic anemia. Genomic DNA provided the template from which TCR beta VDJ and CDR3 profiles were obtained. One entry per CDR3 protein, called by TCRdb with MiXCR from the reads. The sample yields tens of thousands of distinct CDR3 sequences, under 80% seen once. Trimming took off 5 bases at V and 4 bases at J, with 0 bases between the two ends. The CDR3 runs 10 residues. The germline V gene has CDR1 SGHTA and CDR2 FQGNSA. The V call is TRBV7-2, the J call TRBJ1-3, with D hard to call. The TCR sequence derives from a human donor in good health, serving as a control. Input material: sorted CD4+, CD8+, or CD8+CD57+ T cells (not recorded which) from PBMCs. As DNA, the CDR3 is TGTGCCAGCAGCGGAAACACCATATATTTT. It is translated as CASSGNTIYF.